One sample yielded the 28 T cell receptor beta chains listed below, sequenced in a study of blood T cell repertoires in COVID-19. Sequenced by immunoSEQ multiplex PCR; TCRdb stores in-frame clones only, minus some. The table lists 300,000 to 350,000 clones, 80% to 90% of them singletons. Material for sequencing was peripheral blood. The receptors here all came from a young man with COVID-19, enrolled during active disease.

V gene TRBV11-3 combines with J gene TRBJ2-2; perhaps TRBD2 as D (5 bases). Looked up from germline, CDR1 is SGHNT and CDR2 is YENEEA. The CDR3 contains 15 residues. V lost 2 bases and J lost 3, with 10 bases in between. CDR3 DNA sequence: TGTGCCAGCAGCTTACGAGAGGGAGACACCGGGGAGCTGTTTTTT. Translated, it gives CASSLREGDTGELFF.

This chain connects TRBV27 to TRBJ2-2, with no clear D. Germline assignment: CDR1 MNHEY and CDR2 SMNVEV (reference sequence). Trimming shortened V by 4 bases and J by 1 base, and 10 bases separated the two germline ends. The CDR3 has 15 residues. The CDR3 DNA follows: TGTGCCAGCAGTTCCCTTATACAGAACACCGGGGAGCTGTTTTTT. Amino acids: CASSSLIQNTGELFF.

The chain carries TRBV29-1 and TRBJ1-5; 8 nucleotides agree with TRBD1. The CDR3 loop spans 14 amino acids. Per germline, CDR1 SQVTM and CDR2 ANQGSEA. V shed 0 bases and J 4 bases; nucleotides not matched to a gene: 2. The CDR3 here is CSVEDTGGNQPQHF. CDR3 DNA: TGCAGCGTTGAAGATACAGGGGGGAATCAGCCCCAGCATTTT.

For this clone: The same CDR3 can be traced to other DNA sequences in this sample. The chain employs TRBV7-3 and TRBJ2-5, with 10 bases fitting TRBD1. V trimming: 5 bases; J trimming: 4 bases; junction bases outside the gene matches: 1. Germline V CDR1 and CDR2: SGHTA, FQGTGA. The CDR3 length is 13 residues. The chain's CDR3 is CASSRTGGETQYF. CDR3 DNA: TGTGCCAGCAGCCGGACAGGGGGAGAGACCCAGTACTTC. Filled out from reference TRBV7-3 and TRBJ2-5, the complete variable domain reads GAGVSQTPSNKVTEKGKYVELRCDPISGHTALYWYRQSLGQGPEFLIYFQGTGAADDSGLPNDRFFAVRPEGSVSTLKIQRTERGDSAVYLCASSRTGGETQYFGPGTRLLVL.

This CDR3 reads CASSSTVTQETQYF. For the CDR3, the DNA is TGCGCCAGCAGCTCGACAGTGACCCAAGAGACCCAGTACTTC. The V gene is TRBV5-1, the J gene TRBJ2-5; a weak D match, TRBD1 (5 bases). Trimming pared 3 bases from V and 1 base from J, leaving 10 bases between. The CDR3 covers 14 residues. The germline V gene has CDR1 SGHRS and CDR2 YFSETQ. Looking up the rest from reference TRBV5-1 and TRBJ2-5 gives the full variable domain: KAGVTQTPRYLIKTRGQQVTLSCSPISGHRSVSWYQQTPGQGLQFLFEYFSETQRNKGNFPGRFSGRQFSNSRSEMNVSTLELGDSALYLCASSSTVTQETQYFGPGTRLLVL.

J is TRBJ1-1 and V is TRBV5-5, with TRBD1 matching 8 bases. V was clipped by 4 bases and J by 4 bases; unmatched bases: 15. Germline CDR1 and CDR2: SGHKS and YYEKEE (reference sequence). The CDR3 extends over 17 amino acids. CDR3 sequence (DNA): TGTGCCAGCAGCCCTGGCCCACAGGGGGTAAGGAGCACTGAAGCTTTCTTT. Amino acids: CASSPGPQGVRSTEAFF.

The CDR3 DNA is TGCGCCAGCAGCTTGGCGCTAGGACAGGGAAACGAGCAGTACTTC. Translated, it gives CASSLALGQGNEQYF. The chain is built from TRBV5-1 and TRBJ2-7; 8 bases align to TRBD1. The CDR3 runs 15 residues. Trimming cost V 0 bases and J 5 bases; bases outside gene matches: 7. The germline V gene has CDR1 SGHRS and CDR2 YFSETQ.

The V call is TRBV28, the J call TRBJ2-7; D is unclear. With 8 bases removed from V and 0 bases from J, the gap between germline ends came to 11 bases. Germline assignment: CDR1 MDHEN and CDR2 SYDVKM. CDR3 length equals 13 residues. This chain's CDR3 is CASGHGYSYEQYF. The CDR3 nucleotides read TGTGCCAGCGGTCACGGGTACTCCTACGAGCAGTACTTC.

Note on this clone: Its ends do not fully match the called genes, so a read error is possible. CDR3 in amino acids: CASSWTGSALLYF. For the CDR3, the DNA is TGCGCCAGCAGCTGGACAGGATCCGCCCTATTGTACTTT. V and J are TRBV5-1 and TRBJ1-6, with TRBD1 matching over 7 bases. The germline CDR1 and CDR2 sequences are SGHRS and YFSETQ. The CDR3 has 13 amino acids.

This sequence joins TRBV5-1 and TRBJ2-2; D perhaps matches TRBD1 (5 bases). Trimming cost V 3 bases and J 0 bases, with 15 bases left between them. The CDR3 consists of 17 residues. Germline CDR1 and CDR2: SGHRS and YFSETQ. The CDR3 sequence is CASSWTIRPTNTGELFF. CDR3 nucleotide sequence: TGCGCCAGCAGCTGGACAATCCGCCCCACGAACACCGGGGAGCTGTTTTTT.

A single count supports this clone. The V call is TRBV7-9, the J call TRBJ2-3; a possible D gene is TRBD1 (6 bases). CDR3 length: 15 residues. Trimming took 6 bases from V and 2 from J, leaving 15 bases between them. Germline assignment: CDR1 SEHNR and CDR2 FQNEAQ (reference sequence). The CDR3 DNA follows: TGTGCCAGCAGTCTAAAGCGGACAGACACAGATACGCAGTATTTT. This sequence encodes CASSLKRTDTDTQYF.

This clone showed up just once. Other DNA sequences within the sample encode an identical CDR3. The genes are TRBV20-1 and TRBJ1-2; 10 bases agree with TRBD1. Germline V gene lookup returns CDR1 DFQATT and CDR2 SNEGSKA (reference sequence). The CDR3 has 11 residues. The trim removed 6 bases at V and 8 bases at J, leaving 3 bases unmatched. For the CDR3, the DNA is TGCAGTGCCGGGGACAGGGGAGGCTACACCTTC. Protein sequence: CSAGDRGGYTF.

This rearrangement joins TRBV18 to TRBJ1-1; 8 nucleotides line up with TRBD1. V lost 0 bases, J lost 6 bases, and 6 bases stayed unmatched. Germline V gene data show CDR1 as KGHSH and CDR2 as LQKENI. CDR3 length equals 15 residues. The CDR3 region is CASSPPATGAAEAFF. DNA of the CDR3: TGTGCCAGCTCACCACCGGCGACAGGGGCGGCTGAAGCTTTCTTT. Full variable domain (rest looked up from reference TRBV18 and TRBJ1-1): NAGVMQNPRHLVRRRGQEARLRCSPMKGHSHVYWYRQLPEEGLKFMVYLQKENIIDESGMPKERFSAEFPKEGPSILRIQQVVRGDSAAYFCASSPPATGAAEAFFGQGTRLTVV.

This sequence joins TRBV27 and TRBJ2-7; TRBD2 matches 13 bases. Germline lookup yields CDR1 MNHEY and CDR2 SMNVEV (reference sequence). V shed 3 bases and J 4 bases; nucleotides not matched to a gene: 0. The CDR3 is 14 amino acids. The CDR3 is CASSLTSGRYEQYF. The CDR3 DNA sequence: TGTGCCAGCAGTTTGACTAGCGGGAGGTACGAGCAGTACTTC.

The CDR3 coding sequence is TGTGCCAGCTCATATGACAGGTTCCAAGAGACCCAGTACTTC. Its protein is CASSYDRFQETQYF. This chain links TRBV18 with TRBJ2-5; TRBD1 is a possible D gene (6 bases). V was shortened by 5 bases and J by 1 base, with 11 bases between the two germline ends. This CDR3 is built from 14 residues. Looked up from germline, CDR1 is KGHSH and CDR2 is LQKENI.

The chain employs TRBV21-1 and TRBJ1-5; the D call in the table, TRBD1, was not verified against the DNA. TRBV21-1 is noted as a pseudogene. There are 18 residues in the CDR3. This chain's CDR3 is CASSGLDRPLPQNQPQHF. The CDR3 DNA reads as TGTGCCAGCAGCGGACTTGACAGGCCGCTTCCTCAAAATCAGCCCCAGCATTTT.

The rearrangement uses TRBV12-3 or TRBV12-4 and TRBJ2-7; 7 bases are a match to TRBD1. The CDR3 consists of 13 residues. V dropped 7 bases and J dropped 5; count of bases not matched to a gene: 8. The CDR3 DNA reads as TGTGCCAGCATGTTTAGAGGACAGGACGAGCAGTACTTC. It yields the protein CASMFRGQDEQYF.

The genes are TRBV3-1 (or the pseudogene TRBV3-2) and TRBJ2-2; 13 positions agree with TRBD2. From germline, CDR1 is LGHDT and CDR2 YNNKEL (reference sequence). V lost 4 bases and J lost 4; bases outside the gene matches: 0. The CDR3 spans 15 residues. As DNA, the CDR3 is TGTGCCAGCAGCCGGACTAGCGGGAGCACCGGGGAGCTGTTTTTT. Its translation: CASSRTSGSTGELFF.

V usage is TRBV7-9 and J usage is TRBJ2-7, with D perhaps TRBD1 (6 bases). Germline lookup yields CDR1 SEHNR and CDR2 FQNEAQ (reference sequence). The CDR3 sequence is 15 residues long. V was pared by 2 bases and J by 1 base, with 12 bases between. The chain's CDR3 is CASSLSRDTSYEQYF. CDR3 nucleotides: TGTGCCAGCAGCTTAAGCCGGGACACTTCCTACGAGCAGTACTTC. Together with reference TRBV7-9 and TRBJ2-7, the CDR3 gives the full variable domain: DTGVSQNPRHKITKRGQNVTFRCDPISEHNRLYWYRQTLGQGPEFLTYFQNEAQLEKSRLLSDRFSAERPKGSFSTLEIQRTEQGDSAMYLCASSLSRDTSYEQYFGPGTRLTVT.

V usage is TRBV18 and J usage is TRBJ1-5, with 8 bases matching TRBD1. Losses at the gene ends were 5 bases for V and 1 base for J; bases not matched to a gene: 10. Germline V gene sequence: CDR1 KGHSH, CDR2 LQKENI. The CDR3 extends over 17 amino acids. DNA for the CDR3: TGTGCCAGCTCAGCTACCTCAGGGGGCGAGAGCAATCAGCCCCAGCATTTT. Translated: CASSATSGGESNQPQHF.

This clone was recorded once. The CDR3 reads CASNLLTGDIYNEQFF. The CDR3 coding sequence is TGTGCCAGCAATCTCCTGACAGGGGATATCTACAATGAGCAGTTCTTC. V is TRBV6-6 and J is TRBJ2-1, with TRBD1 matching over 8 bases. The junction had 11 bases not matched to a gene; V was cut back by 7 bases and J by 3 bases. The CDR3 runs 16 residues. Germline CDR1 is MNHNY and CDR2 is SVGAGI (reference sequence).

The rearrangement links TRBV5-6 to TRBJ1-5; 9 bases fit TRBD1. The ends lost 3 bases at V and 6 bases at J; junction bases unmatched: 7. Germline CDR1 reads SGHDT; CDR2 reads YYEEEE. This CDR3 has 15 residues. The CDR3 sequence: CASSSKTGGTQPQHF. In nucleotides, the CDR3 is TGTGCCAGCAGCTCCAAGACAGGGGGAACTCAGCCCCAGCATTTT.

This sequence joins TRBV28 and TRBJ2-7; D perhaps matches TRBD1 (6 bases). Germline CDR1 reads MDHEN; CDR2 reads SYDVKM. V was shortened by 2 bases and J by 4 bases, with 12 bases between the two germline ends. The CDR3 length is 14 residues. The CDR3, as DNA: TGTGCCAGCAGTTTAGAACAGGGCCGATACGAGCAGTACTTC. Translation gives CASSLEQGRYEQYF. The variable domain in full, with the rest retrieved from reference TRBV28 and TRBJ2-7, is DVKVTQSSRYLVKRTGEKVFLECVQDMDHENMFWYRQDPGLGLRLIYFSYDVKMKEKGDIPEGYSVSREKKERFSLILESASTNQTSMYLCASSLEQGRYEQYFGPGTRLTVT.

The genes are TRBV6-2 or TRBV6-3 and TRBJ1-1; 9 bases agree with TRBD1. Germline V lookup: CDR1 MNHEY, CDR2 SVGEGT. The trim removed 4 bases at V and 5 bases at J, leaving 5 bases unmatched. This CDR3 contains 14 residues. The CDR3 here is CASSLGQGRTEAFF. The CDR3 DNA reads as TGTGCCAGCAGTTTAGGACAGGGGAGGACTGAAGCTTTCTTT.

The V gene is TRBV29-1, the J gene TRBJ2-4; TRBD1 agrees at 8 bases. Per germline, CDR1 SQVTM and CDR2 ANQGSEA. V gave up 7 bases and J gave up 6 bases; unmatched junction bases: 2. This CDR3 is built from 11 residues. CDR3 amino acids: CSAGQGNIQYF. The CDR3 region has the DNA TGCAGCGCAGGACAGGGAAACATTCAGTACTTC.

This clone ranks as large (0.1 to 1%). V and J are TRBV28 and TRBJ2-1, with 11 nucleotides matching TRBD2. CDR1 MDHEN and CDR2 SYDVKM come from the germline V gene. This CDR3 is built from 15 residues. V dropped 8 bases and J dropped 7; count of bases not matched to a gene: 10. The CDR3 nucleotides are TGTGCCAGCCCCCTCACTAGCGGGAGTCGAAATGAGCAGTTCTTC. Amino acid sequence: CASPLTSGSRNEQFF.

The genes are TRBV28 and TRBJ2-5; 8 positions agree with TRBD1. V was clipped by 4 bases and J by 4 bases; unmatched bases: 11. CDR3 length: 16 amino acids. Germline CDR1 and CDR2: MDHEN and SYDVKM. The DNA for the CDR3 is TGTGCCAGCAGTTCCCAGGGGGCTGGAGGGGGAGAGACCCAGTACTTC. Encoded protein: CASSSQGAGGGETQYF. Filled out from reference TRBV28 and TRBJ2-5, the complete variable domain reads DVKVTQSSRYLVKRTGEKVFLECVQDMDHENMFWYRQDPGLGLRLIYFSYDVKMKEKGDIPEGYSVSREKKERFSLILESASTNQTSMYLCASSSQGAGGGETQYFGPGTRLLVL.

The genes are TRBV5-4 and TRBJ1-2, with 8 bases matching TRBD1. Germline V gene sequence: CDR1 SGHNT, CDR2 YYREEE (reference sequence). After removal of 2 bases from V and 3 bases from J, the junction contained 12 bases not matched to a gene. This CDR3 is 17 amino acids long. The CDR3 is CASSFSPGQGSHYGYTF. In DNA, the CDR3 is TGTGCCAGCAGCTTCTCACCCGGACAGGGATCACACTATGGCTACACCTTC.